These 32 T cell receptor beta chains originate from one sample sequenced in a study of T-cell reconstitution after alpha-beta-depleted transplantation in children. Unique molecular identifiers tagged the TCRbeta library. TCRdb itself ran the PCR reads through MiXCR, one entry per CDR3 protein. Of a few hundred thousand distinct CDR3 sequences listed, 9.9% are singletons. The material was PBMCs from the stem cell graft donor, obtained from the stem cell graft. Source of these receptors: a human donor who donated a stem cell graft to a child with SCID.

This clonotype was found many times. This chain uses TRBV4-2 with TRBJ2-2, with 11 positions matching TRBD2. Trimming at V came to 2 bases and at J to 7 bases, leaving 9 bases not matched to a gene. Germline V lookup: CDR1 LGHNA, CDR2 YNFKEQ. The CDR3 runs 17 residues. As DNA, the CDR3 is TGTGCCAGCAGCCAAAGCGGGACTAGCGGCCGGGTCGGGGAGCTGTTTTTT. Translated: CASSQSGTSGRVGELFF.

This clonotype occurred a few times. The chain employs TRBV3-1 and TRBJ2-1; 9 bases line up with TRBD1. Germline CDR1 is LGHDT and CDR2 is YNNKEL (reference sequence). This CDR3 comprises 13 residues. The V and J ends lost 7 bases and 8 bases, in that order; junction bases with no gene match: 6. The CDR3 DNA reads TGTGCCAGCACCCGGACAGGGGTGGATGAGCAGTTCTTC. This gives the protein CASTRTGVDEQFF.

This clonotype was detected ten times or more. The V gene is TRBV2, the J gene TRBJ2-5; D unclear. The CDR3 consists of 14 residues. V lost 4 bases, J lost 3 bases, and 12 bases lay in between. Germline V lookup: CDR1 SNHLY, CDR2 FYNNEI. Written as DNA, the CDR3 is TGTGCCAGCAGTGTACCCCGCAGCGAAGAGACCCAGTACTTC. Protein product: CASSVPRSEETQYF.

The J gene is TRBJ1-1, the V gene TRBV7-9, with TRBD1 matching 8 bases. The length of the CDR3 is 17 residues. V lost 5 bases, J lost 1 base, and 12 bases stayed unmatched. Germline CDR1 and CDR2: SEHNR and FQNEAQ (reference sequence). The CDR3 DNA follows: TGTGCCAGCAGCACCCGACAGGGGCGTCAGGGGAACACTGAAGCTTTCTTT. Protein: CASSTRQGRQGNTEAFF. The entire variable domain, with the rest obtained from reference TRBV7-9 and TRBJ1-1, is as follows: DTGVSQNPRHKITKRGQNVTFRCDPISEHNRLYWYRQTLGQGPEFLTYFQNEAQLEKSRLLSDRFSAERPKGSFSTLEIQRTEQGDSAMYLCASSTRQGRQGNTEAFFGQGTRLTVV.

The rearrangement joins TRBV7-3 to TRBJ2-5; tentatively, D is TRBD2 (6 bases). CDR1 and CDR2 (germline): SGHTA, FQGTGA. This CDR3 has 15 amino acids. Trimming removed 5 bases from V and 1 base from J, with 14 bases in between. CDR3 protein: CASSLSGSGQETQYF. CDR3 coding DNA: TGTGCCAGCAGCCTCAGTGGTAGCGGCCAAGAGACCCAGTACTTC.

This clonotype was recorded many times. CDR3 coding DNA: TGTGCCAGCAGTCAGACGGTCCTCCGAGCAACCGGGGAGCTGTTTTTT. This gives the protein CASSQTVLRATGELFF. The chain couples TRBV2 to TRBJ2-2; unclear D gene. V dropped 5 bases and J dropped 5 bases, with 18 bases sitting between them. Per germline, CDR1 SNHLY and CDR2 FYNNEI. This CDR3 has 16 amino acids.

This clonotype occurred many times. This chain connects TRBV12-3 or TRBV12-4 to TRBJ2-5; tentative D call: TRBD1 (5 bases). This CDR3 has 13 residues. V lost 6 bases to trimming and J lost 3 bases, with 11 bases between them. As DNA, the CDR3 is TGTGCCAGCAGCCAACAGGTTAAAGAGACCCAGTACTTC. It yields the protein CASSQQVKETQYF.

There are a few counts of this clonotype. CDR3 nucleotide sequence: TGCGCCAGCAGCTTTTGGGGGATCCACGAGCAGTACTTC. Its translation: CASSFWGIHEQYF. The genes are TRBV5-1 and TRBJ2-7; D could derive from TRBD1 or TRBD2 (5 bases each). The germline gives CDR1 SGHRS, CDR2 YFSETQ. The CDR3 has 13 amino acids. V was trimmed by 2 bases and J by 5 bases, leaving 11 bases between them.

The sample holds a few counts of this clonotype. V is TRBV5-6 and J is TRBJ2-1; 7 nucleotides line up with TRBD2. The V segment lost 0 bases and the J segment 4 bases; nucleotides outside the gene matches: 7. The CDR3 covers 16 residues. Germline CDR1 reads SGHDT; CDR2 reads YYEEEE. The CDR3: CASSLADGGYYNEQFF. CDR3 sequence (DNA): TGTGCCAGCAGCTTGGCAGACGGGGGGTATTACAATGAGCAGTTCTTC.

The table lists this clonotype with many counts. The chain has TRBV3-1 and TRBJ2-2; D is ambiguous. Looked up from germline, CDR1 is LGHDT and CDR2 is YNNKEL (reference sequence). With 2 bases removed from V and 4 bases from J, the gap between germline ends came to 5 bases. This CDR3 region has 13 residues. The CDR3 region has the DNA TGTGCCAGCAGCCAACCAGGCACCGGGGAGCTGTTTTTT. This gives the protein CASSQPGTGELFF. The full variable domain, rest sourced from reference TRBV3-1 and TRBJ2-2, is DTAVSQTPKYLVTQMGNDKSIKCEQNLGHDTMYWYKQDSKKFLKIMFSYNNKELIINETVPNRFSPKSPDKAHLNLHINSLELGDSAVYFCASSQPGTGELFFGEGSRLTVL.

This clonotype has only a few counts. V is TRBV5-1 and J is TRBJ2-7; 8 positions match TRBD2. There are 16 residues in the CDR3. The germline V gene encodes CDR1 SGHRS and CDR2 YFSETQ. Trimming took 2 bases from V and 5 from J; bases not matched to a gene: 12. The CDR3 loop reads CASSFVWGSGDDEQYF. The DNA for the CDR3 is TGCGCCAGCAGCTTCGTCTGGGGTAGCGGGGATGACGAGCAGTACTTC. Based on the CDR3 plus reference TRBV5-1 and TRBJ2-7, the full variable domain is KAGVTQTPRYLIKTRGQQVTLSCSPISGHRSVSWYQQTPGQGLQFLFEYFSETQRNKGNFPGRFSGRQFSNSRSEMNVSTLELGDSALYLCASSFVWGSGDDEQYFGPGTRLTVT.

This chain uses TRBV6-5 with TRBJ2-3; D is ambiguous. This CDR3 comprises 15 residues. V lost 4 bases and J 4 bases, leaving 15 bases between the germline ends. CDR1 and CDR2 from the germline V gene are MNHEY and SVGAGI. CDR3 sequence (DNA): TGTGCCAGCAGTTCCCTTGGAATTACGGCAGATACGCAGTATTTT. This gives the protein CASSSLGITADTQYF.

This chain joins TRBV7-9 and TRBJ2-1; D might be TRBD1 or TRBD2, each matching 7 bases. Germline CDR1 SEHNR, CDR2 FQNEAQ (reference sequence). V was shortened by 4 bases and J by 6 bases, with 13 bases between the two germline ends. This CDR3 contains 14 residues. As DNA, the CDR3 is TGTGCCAGCAGCTCAAGCGGGGACAGCAATGAGCAGTTCTTC. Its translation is CASSSSGDSNEQFF.

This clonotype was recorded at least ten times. The CDR3 DNA is TGTGCCAGCAGCGCGACAGGAAATGAGCAGTTCTTC. It yields the protein CASSATGNEQFF. The gene calls are TRBV5-6 and TRBJ2-1; a weak D match, TRBD1 (6 bases). The CDR3 is made up of 12 amino acids. Germline assignment: CDR1 SGHDT and CDR2 YYEEEE. The V gene lost 4 bases and the J gene lost 7 bases, with 9 bases spanning the gap.

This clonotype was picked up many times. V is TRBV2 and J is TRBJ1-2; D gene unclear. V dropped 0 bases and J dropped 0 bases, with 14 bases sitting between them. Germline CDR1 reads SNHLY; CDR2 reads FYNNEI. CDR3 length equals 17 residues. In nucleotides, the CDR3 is TGTGCCAGCAGTGAAGCGCTTCCTGGTTTCTCTAACTATGGCTACACCTTC. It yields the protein CASSEALPGFSNYGYTF.

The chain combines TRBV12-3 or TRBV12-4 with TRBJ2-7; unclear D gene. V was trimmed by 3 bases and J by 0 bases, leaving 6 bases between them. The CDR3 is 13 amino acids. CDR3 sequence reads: CASSFAGSYEQYF. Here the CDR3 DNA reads TGTGCCAGCAGTTTTGCCGGCTCCTACGAGCAGTACTTC.

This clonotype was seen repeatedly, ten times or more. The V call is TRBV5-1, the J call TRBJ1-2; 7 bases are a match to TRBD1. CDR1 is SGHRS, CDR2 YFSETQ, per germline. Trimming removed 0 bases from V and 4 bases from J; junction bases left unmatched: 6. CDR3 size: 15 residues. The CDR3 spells CASSLEQGKTYGYTF. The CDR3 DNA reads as TGCGCCAGCAGCTTGGAACAGGGGAAGACCTATGGCTACACCTTC.

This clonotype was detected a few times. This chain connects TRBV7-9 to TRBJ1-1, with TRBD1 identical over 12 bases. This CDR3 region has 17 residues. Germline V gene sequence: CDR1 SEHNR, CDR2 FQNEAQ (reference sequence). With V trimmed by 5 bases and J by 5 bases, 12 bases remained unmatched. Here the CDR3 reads CASSVNPGTGGETEAFF. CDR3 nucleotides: TGTGCCAGCAGCGTAAACCCCGGGACAGGGGGCGAAACTGAAGCTTTCTTT.

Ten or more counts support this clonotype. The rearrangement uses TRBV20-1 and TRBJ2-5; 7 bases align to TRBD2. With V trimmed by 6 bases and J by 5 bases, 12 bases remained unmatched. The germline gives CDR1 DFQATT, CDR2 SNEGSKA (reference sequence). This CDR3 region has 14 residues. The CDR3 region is CSAGSSSGTETQYF. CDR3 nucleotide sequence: TGCAGTGCCGGATCGTCTAGCGGAACGGAGACCCAGTACTTC.

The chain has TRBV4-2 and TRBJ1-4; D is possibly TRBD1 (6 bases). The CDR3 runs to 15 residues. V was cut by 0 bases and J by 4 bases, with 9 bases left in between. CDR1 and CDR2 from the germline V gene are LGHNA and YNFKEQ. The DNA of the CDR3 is TGTGCCAGCAGCCAAGATCAGGGGATTAATGAAAAACTGTTTTTT. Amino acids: CASSQDQGINEKLFF.

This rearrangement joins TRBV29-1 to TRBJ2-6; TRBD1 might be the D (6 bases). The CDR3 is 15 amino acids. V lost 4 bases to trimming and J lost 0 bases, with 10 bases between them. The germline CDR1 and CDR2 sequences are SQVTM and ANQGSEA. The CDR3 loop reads CSVGLGGSGANVLTF. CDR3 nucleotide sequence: TGCAGCGTTGGTTTAGGGGGCTCTGGGGCCAACGTCCTGACTTTC. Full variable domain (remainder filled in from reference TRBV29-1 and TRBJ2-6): SAVISQKPSRDICQRGTSLTIQCQVDSQVTMMFWYRQQPGQSLTLIATANQGSEATYESGFVIDKFPISRPNLTFSTLTVSNMSPEDSSIYLCSVGLGGSGANVLTFGAGSRLTVL.

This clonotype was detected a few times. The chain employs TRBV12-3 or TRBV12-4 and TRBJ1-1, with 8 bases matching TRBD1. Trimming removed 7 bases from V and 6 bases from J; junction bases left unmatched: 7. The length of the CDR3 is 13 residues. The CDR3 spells CASKQGDSSEAFF. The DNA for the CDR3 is TGTGCCAGCAAACAGGGGGATAGTTCTGAAGCTTTCTTT.

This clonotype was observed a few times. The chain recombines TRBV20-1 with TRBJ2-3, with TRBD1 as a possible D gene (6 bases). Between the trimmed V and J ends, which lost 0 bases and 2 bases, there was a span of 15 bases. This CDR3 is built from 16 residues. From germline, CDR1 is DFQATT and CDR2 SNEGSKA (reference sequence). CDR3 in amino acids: CSARDSGASNTDTQYF. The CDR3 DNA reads TGCAGTGCTAGAGATTCAGGGGCTTCCAACACAGATACGCAGTATTTT.

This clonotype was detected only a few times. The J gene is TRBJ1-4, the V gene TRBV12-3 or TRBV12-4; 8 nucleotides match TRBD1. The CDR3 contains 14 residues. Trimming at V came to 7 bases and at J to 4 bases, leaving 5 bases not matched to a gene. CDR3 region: CASTKTGVNEKLFF. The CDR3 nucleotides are TGTGCCAGCACCAAGACAGGGGTTAATGAAAAACTGTTTTTT.

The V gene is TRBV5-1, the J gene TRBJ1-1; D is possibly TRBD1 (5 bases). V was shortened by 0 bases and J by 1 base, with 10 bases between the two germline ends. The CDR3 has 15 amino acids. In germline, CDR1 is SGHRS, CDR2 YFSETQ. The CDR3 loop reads CASSLGATENTEAFF. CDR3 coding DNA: TGCGCCAGCAGCTTGGGGGCGACAGAGAACACTGAAGCTTTCTTT. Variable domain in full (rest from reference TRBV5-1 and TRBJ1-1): KAGVTQTPRYLIKTRGQQVTLSCSPISGHRSVSWYQQTPGQGLQFLFEYFSETQRNKGNFPGRFSGRQFSNSRSEMNVSTLELGDSALYLCASSLGATENTEAFFGQGTRLTVV.

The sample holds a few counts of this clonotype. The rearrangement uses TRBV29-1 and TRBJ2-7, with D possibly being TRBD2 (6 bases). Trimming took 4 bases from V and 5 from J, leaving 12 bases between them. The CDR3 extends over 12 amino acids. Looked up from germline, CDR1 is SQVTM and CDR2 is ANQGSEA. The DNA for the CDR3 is TGCAGCGTTGCTGCGGGGACGCACGAGCAGTACTTC. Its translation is CSVAAGTHEQYF.

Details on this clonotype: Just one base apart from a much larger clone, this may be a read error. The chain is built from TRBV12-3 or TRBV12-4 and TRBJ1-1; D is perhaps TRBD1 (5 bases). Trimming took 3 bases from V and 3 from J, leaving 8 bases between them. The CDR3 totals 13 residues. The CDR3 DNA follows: TGTGCCAGCAGTTTCGCGGGGGACACTGAAGCTTTCTTT. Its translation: CASSFAGDTEAFF.

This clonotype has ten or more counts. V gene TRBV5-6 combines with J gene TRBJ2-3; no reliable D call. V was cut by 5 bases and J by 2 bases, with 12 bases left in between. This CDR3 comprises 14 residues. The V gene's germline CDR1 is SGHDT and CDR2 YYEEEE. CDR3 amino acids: CASRLTYSTDTQYF. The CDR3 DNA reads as TGTGCCAGCAGACTGACCTATTCCACAGATACGCAGTATTTT.

The CDR3 spells CASSPTGVSGEQFF. CDR3 sequence (DNA): TGTGCCAGCAGCCCTACTGGGGTTAGCGGTGAGCAGTTCTTC. This rearrangement joins TRBV7-3 to TRBJ2-1; weak D call: TRBD2 (6 bases). Germline V gene sequence: CDR1 SGHTA, CDR2 FQGTGA. V was pared by 5 bases and J by 9 bases, with 17 bases between. The CDR3 spans 14 residues. Looking up the rest from reference TRBV7-3 and TRBJ2-1 gives the full variable domain: GAGVSQTPSNKVTEKGKYVELRCDPISGHTALYWYRQSLGQGPEFLIYFQGTGAADDSGLPNDRFFAVRPEGSVSTLKIQRTERGDSAVYLCASSPTGVSGEQFFGPGTRLTVL.

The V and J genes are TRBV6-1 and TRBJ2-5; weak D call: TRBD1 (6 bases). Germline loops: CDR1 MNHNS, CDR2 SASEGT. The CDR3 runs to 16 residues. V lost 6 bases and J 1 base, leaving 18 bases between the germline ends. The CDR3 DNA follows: TGTGCCAGCAGGCGAAGAACGGGACAACTCCAAGAGACCCAGTACTTC. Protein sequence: CASRRRTGQLQETQYF.

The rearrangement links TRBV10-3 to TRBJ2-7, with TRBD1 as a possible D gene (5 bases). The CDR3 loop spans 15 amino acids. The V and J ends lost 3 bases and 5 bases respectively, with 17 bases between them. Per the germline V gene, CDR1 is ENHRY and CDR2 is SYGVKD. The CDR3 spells CAISESTDLGDEQYF. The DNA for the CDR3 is TGTGCCATCAGTGAATCGACAGATTTGGGCGACGAGCAGTACTTC.

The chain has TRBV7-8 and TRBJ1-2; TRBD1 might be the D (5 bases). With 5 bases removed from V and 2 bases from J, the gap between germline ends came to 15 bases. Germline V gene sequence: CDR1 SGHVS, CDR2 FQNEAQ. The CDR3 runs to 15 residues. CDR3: CASSPITTVNYGYTF. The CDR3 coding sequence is TGTGCCAGCAGCCCCATTACGACAGTCAACTATGGCTACACCTTC.